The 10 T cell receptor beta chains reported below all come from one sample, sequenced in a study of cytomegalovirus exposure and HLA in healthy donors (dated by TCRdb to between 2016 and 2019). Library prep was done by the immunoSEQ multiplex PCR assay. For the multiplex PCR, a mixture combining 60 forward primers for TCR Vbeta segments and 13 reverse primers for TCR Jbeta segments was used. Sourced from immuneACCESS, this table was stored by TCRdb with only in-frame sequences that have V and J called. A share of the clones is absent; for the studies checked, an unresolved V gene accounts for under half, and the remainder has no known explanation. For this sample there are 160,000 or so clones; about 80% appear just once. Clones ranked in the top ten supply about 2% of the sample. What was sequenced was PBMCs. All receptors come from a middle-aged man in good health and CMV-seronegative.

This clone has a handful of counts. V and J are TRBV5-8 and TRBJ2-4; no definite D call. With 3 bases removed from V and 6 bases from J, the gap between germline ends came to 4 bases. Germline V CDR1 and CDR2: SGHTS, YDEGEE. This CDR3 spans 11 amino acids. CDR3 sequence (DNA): TGTGCCAGCAGCTCACTAAACATTCAGTACTTC. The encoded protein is CASSSLNIQYF. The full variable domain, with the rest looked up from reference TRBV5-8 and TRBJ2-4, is EAGVTQSPTHLIKTRGQQATLRCSPISGHTSVYWYQQALGLGLQFLLWYDEGEERNRGNFPPRFSGRQFPNYSSELNVNALELEDSALYLCASSSLNIQYFGAGTRLSVL.

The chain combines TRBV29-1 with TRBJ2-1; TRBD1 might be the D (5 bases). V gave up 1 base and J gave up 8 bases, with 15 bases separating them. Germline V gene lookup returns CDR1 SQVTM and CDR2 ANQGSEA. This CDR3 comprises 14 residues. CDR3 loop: CSVEGWGGDDEQFF. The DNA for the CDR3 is TGCAGCGTTGAAGGGTGGGGCGGTGATGATGAGCAGTTCTTC.

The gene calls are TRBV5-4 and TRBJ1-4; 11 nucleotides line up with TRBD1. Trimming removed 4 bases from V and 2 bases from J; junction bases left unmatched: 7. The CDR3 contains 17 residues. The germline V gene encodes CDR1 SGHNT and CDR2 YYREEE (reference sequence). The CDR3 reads CASSRGTGGRTNEKLFF. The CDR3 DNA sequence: TGTGCCAGCAGCCGTGGGACAGGGGGTAGGACTAATGAAAAACTGTTTTTT.

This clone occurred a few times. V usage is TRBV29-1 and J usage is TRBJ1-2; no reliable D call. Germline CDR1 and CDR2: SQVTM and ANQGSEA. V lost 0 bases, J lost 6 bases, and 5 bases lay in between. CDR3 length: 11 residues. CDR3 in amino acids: CSVEDHNGYTF. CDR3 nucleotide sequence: TGCAGCGTTGAAGATCACAATGGCTACACCTTC.

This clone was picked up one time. CDR3 DNA sequence: TGTGCCAGCAGGCTTAGAGGACACAATTCACCCCTCCACTTT. It yields the protein CASRLRGHNSPLHF. The V gene is TRBV28, the J gene TRBJ1-6, with a weak D call TRBD1 (5 bases). V lost 6 bases to trimming and J lost 7 bases, with 13 bases between them. The CDR3 sequence is 14 residues long. The germline CDR1 and CDR2 sequences are MDHEN and SYDVKM. The full variable domain, its missing parts supplied by reference TRBV28 and TRBJ1-6, is DVKVTQSSRYLVKRTGEKVFLECVQDMDHENMFWYRQDPGLGLRLIYFSYDVKMKEKGDIPEGYSVSREKKERFSLILESASTNQTSMYLCASRLRGHNSPLHFGNGTRLTVT.

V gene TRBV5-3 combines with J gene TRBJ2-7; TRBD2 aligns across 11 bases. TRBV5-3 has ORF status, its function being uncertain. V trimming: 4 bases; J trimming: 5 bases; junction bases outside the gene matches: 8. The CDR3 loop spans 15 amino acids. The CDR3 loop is CARSPRLAGRDEQYF. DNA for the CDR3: TGTGCCAGAAGCCCTAGACTAGCGGGGCGAGACGAGCAGTACTTC.

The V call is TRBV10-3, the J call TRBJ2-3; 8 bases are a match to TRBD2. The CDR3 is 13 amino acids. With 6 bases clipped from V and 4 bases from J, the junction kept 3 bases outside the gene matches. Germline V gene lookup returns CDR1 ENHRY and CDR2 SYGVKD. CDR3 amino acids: CAIRGLVPDTQYF. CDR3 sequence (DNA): TGTGCCATCAGGGGACTAGTTCCAGATACGCAGTATTTT.

CDR3 nucleotides: TGTGCCAGCAGCCTTAGCGGGAGGCCCACCGGGGAGCTGTTTTTT. Translation gives CASSLSGRPTGELFF. The chain carries TRBV21-1 and TRBJ2-2; the table's TRBD2 call for D was not verified on the DNA. TRBV21-1 is flagged as a pseudogene. The CDR3 is 15 amino acids.

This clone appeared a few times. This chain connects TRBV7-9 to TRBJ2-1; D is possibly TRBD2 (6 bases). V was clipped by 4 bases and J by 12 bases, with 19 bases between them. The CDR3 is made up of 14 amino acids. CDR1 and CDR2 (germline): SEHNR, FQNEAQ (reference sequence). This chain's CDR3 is CASSSEGQYTSQFF. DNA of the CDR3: TGTGCCAGCAGCTCGGAGGGCCAGTACACCTCGCAGTTCTTC. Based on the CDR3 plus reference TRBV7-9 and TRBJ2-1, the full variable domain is DTGVSQNPRHKITKRGQNVTFRCDPISEHNRLYWYRQTLGQGPEFLTYFQNEAQLEKSRLLSDRFSAERPKGSFSTLEIQRTEQGDSAMYLCASSSEGQYTSQFFGPGTRLTVL.

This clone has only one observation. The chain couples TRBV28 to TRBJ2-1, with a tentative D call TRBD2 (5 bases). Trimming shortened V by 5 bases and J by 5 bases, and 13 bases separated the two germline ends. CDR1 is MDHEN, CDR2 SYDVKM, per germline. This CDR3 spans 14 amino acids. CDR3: CASSPPYGNNEQFF. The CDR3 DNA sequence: TGTGCCAGCAGTCCCCCCTACGGGAACAATGAGCAGTTCTTC.